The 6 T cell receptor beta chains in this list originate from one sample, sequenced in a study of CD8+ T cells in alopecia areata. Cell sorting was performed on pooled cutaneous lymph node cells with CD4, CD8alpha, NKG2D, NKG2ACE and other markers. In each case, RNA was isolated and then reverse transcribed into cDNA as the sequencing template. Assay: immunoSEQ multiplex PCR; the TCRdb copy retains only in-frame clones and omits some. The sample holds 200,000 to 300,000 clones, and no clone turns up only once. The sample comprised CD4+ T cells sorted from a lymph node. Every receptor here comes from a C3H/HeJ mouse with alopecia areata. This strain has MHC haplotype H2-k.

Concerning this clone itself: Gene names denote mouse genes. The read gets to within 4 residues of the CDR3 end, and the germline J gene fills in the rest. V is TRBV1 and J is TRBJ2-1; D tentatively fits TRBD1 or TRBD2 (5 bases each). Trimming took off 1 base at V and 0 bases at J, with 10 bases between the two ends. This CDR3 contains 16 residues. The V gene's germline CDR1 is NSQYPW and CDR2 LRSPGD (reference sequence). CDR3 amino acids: CTCSAGGLGNYAEQFF. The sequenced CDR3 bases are TGCACCTGCAGTGCAGGGGGCCTAGGTAACTATGCT.

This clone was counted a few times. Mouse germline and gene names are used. The CDR3 bases that were read are TGTGCCAGCAGCCAAGAGCCTGGGCGCCAAGAC. It specifies CASSQEPGRQD. The entire CDR3 is CASSQEPGRQDTQYF. J is TRBJ2-5 and V is TRBV5; the D gene is possibly TRBD2 (5 bases). The CDR3 end falls 4 residues outside the read, so it is completed with the germline J gene. CDR3 length: 15 amino acids. Germline CDR1 is LGHNA and CDR2 is YNLKQL (reference sequence). V was cut by 0 bases and J by 2 bases, with 9 bases left in between.

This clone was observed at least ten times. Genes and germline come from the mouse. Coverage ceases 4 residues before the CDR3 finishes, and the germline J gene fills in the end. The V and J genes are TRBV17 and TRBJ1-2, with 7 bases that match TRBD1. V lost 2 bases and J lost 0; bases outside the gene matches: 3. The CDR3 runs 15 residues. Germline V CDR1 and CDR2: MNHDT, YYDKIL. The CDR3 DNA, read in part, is TGTGCTAGCAGTAGAATTGGGACAGCAAACTCC. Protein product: CASSRIGTANS. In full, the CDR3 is CASSRIGTANSDYTF. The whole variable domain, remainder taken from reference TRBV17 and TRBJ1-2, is DTTVKQNPRYKLARVGKPVNLICSQTMNHDTMYWYQKKPNQAPKLLLFYYDKILNREADTFEKFQSSRPNNSFCSLYIGSAGLEYSAMYLCASSRIGTANSDYTFGSGTRLLVI.

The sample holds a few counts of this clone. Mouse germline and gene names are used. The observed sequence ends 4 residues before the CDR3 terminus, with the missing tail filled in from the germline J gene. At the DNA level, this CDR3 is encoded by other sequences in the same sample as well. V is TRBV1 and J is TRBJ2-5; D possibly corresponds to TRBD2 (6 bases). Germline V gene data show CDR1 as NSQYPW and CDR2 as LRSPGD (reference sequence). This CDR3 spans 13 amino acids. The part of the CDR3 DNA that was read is TGCACCTGCAGTGCAGGCTGGGGAGAC. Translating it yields CTCSAGWGD. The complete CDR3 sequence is CTCSAGWGDTQYF.

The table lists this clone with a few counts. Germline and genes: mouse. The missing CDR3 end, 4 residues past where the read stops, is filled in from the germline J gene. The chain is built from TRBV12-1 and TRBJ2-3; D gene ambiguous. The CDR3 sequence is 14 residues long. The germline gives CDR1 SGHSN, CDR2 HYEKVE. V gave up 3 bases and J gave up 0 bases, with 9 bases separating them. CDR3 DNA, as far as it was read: TGTGCCAGCTCTGTATCTGCTAGTGCAGAA. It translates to CASSVSASAE. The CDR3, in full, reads CASSVSASAETLYF.

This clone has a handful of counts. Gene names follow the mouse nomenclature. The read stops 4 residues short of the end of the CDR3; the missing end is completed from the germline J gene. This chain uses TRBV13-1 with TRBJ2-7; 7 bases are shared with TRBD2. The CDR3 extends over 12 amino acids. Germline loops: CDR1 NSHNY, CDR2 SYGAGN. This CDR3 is CASRMTGYEQYF. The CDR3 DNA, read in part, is TGTGCCAGCAGGATGACTGGGTAT.